This is a list of T cell receptor beta chains from one sample in a study of blood T cell repertoires in COVID-19. Profiling relied on immunoSEQ multiplex PCR, and the TCRdb table lists in-frame clones only, not all of them. The sample shows hundreds of thousands of clones, around 87% of them seen only once. Source material: peripheral blood. The origin of the receptors is a woman in her fifties or sixties with COVID-19, enrolled during active disease. The CDR3 runs from the conserved cysteine through the conserved F or W. Fields, in order: D gene, J gene, clone size, V gene, CDR3 DNA, CDR3 protein. A D gene is named only where the DNA matches it firmly. For some rows the clone size is stated as once, few or many, or as a class when expanded; others skip it.

>NA|TRBJ1-4|NA|TRBV5-4
TGTGCCAGCAGCCCGGGGGGGGGCTCGCGAGAAAAACTGTTTTTT
CASSPGGGSREKLFF
>NA|TRBJ1-3|NA|TRBV6-1
TGTGCCAGCAGTGAATCGATTTTAAACAGGGCTGGAAACACCATATATTTT
CASSESILNRAGNTIYF
>NA|TRBJ1-2|once|TRBV6-1
TGTGCCAGCAGTGACAGGCAAAGGGGAGGTCGGAACTATGGCTACACCTTC
CASSDRQRGGRNYGYTF
>TRBD1|TRBJ2-1|NA|TRBV15
TGTGCCACCCACGGGACAGGGATTCATGAGCAGTTCTTC
CATHGTGIHEQFF
>TRBD2|TRBJ2-4|NA|TRBV2
TGTGCCAGCAGTGATGTAGCGGGGGGGCCCGGAAACATTCAGTACTTC
CASSDVAGGPGNIQYF
>NA|TRBJ1-4|NA|TRBV28
TGTGCCAGCAGCCCAGCAGGGGTTGCAACTAATGAAAAACTGTTTTTT
CASSPAGVATNEKLFF
>TRBD1|TRBJ1-2|NA|TRBV6-5
TGTGCCAGCAGCCAGGGGGTGATCTATGGCTACACCTTC
CASSQGVIYGYTF
>TRBD1|TRBJ1-4|NA|TRBV27
TGTGCCAGCAGTTCCCCTGGACAGGCAAAAAATGAAAAACTGTTTTTT
CASSSPGQAKNEKLFF
>NA|TRBJ1-5|NA|TRBV2
TGTGCCAGCAGTGAATTCCAGGGGACCCAGCATTTT
CASSEFQGTQHF
>NA|TRBJ1-1|many|TRBV7-9
TGTGCCAGCAGCCGGTCAATTAACACTGAAGCTTTCTTT
CASSRSINTEAFF
>NA|TRBJ1-5|NA|TRBV28
TGTGCCAGCAGTTTTAGGCAGGGAAGACAGCCCCAGCATTTT
CASSFRQGRQPQHF
>TRBD2|TRBJ2-3|NA|TRBV4-1
TGCGCCAGCAGCCAAACTAGCGGGGGGGCCACAGATACGCAGTATTTT
CASSQTSGGATDTQYF
>TRBD1|TRBJ2-2|NA|TRBV6-5
TGTGCCAGCAGCGCCGGGACAGGGGCCGGGGAGCTGTTTTTT
CASSAGTGAGELFF